Each of the 17 T cell receptor beta chains below was sequenced from the same sample in a study of graft-versus-host responses after intestinal transplantation. For these TCRs, the target antigens are not known. Produced via immunoSEQ multiplex PCR; TCRdb's table is partial and in-frame only. The repertoire includes over 100,000 clones, roughly 91% of them detected once, and more than 0.095% sits in the top ten. The material was unstimulated CD4+ T cells sorted from spleen or lymph node cells, obtained before intestinal transplant. The receptor source for this set is a human donor who received an intestinal transplant.

This clone was recorded once. The chain combines TRBV19 with TRBJ2-3; D is perhaps TRBD2 (6 bases). CDR1 and CDR2 (germline): LNHDA, SQIVND (reference sequence). Trimming pared 6 bases from V and 5 bases from J, leaving 15 bases between. There are 14 residues in the CDR3. The CDR3 bases are TGTGCCAGTAGACCTGTAGGTAGCGGAGATACGCAGTATTTT. Translated: CASRPVGSGDTQYF.

V is TRBV11-2 and J is TRBJ2-3; D might be TRBD2 (6 bases). The CDR3 runs 14 residues. Germline CDR1 is SGHAT and CDR2 is FQNNGV. V lost 5 bases and J 3 bases, leaving 12 bases between the germline ends. CDR3 loop: CASSPPGLTDTQYF. The CDR3 region has the DNA TGTGCCAGCAGCCCCCCTGGACTAACAGATACGCAGTATTTT. The whole variable domain, remainder taken from reference TRBV11-2 and TRBJ2-3, is EAGVAQSPRYKIIEKRQSVAFWCNPISGHATLYWYQQILGQGPKLLIQFQNNGVVDDSQLPKDRFSAERLKGVDSTLKIQPAKLEDSAVYLCASSPPGLTDTQYFGPGTRLTVL.

The chain carries TRBV5-1 and TRBJ2-3; D not resolved. The CDR3 is 14 amino acids. Trimming removed 6 bases from V and 2 bases from J, with 13 bases in between. Germline V gene data show CDR1 as SGHRS and CDR2 as YFSETQ. In DNA form, the CDR3 reads TGCGCCAGCAAAAGAGCTGCAGCCACAGATACGCAGTATTTT. Its translation: CASKRAAATDTQYF.

The chain has TRBV9 and TRBJ2-1; 7 positions match TRBD2. The junction had 4 bases not matched to a gene; V was cut back by 1 base and J by 3 bases. The CDR3 runs 15 residues. Germline V gene sequence: CDR1 SGDLS, CDR2 YYNGEE. The CDR3 DNA reads TGTGCCAGCAGCGTAACTAGCGCCTACTACAATGAGCAGTTCTTC. Translation gives CASSVTSAYYNEQFF.

This clone was observed once. The chain joins TRBV5-1 to TRBJ2-4; D may be TRBD2 (6 bases). Deletions cut 0 bases from V and 5 bases from J, with 12 bases between. This CDR3 has 15 amino acids. Germline V CDR1 and CDR2: SGHRS, YFSETQ. The CDR3 nucleotides read TGCGCCAGCAGCTTGGCGGGGGACTCCCAAAACATTCAGTACTTC. This encodes CASSLAGDSQNIQYF.

The rearrangement uses TRBV4-1 and TRBJ1-2, with 7 bases lining up with TRBD1. The junction had 11 bases not matched to a gene; V was cut back by 4 bases and J by 6 bases. Germline V gene lookup returns CDR1 MGHRA and CDR2 YSYEKL. The CDR3 loop spans 15 amino acids. The CDR3: CASSLIVQGDNGYTF. In DNA, the CDR3 is TGCGCCAGCAGCCTCATCGTCCAGGGGGATAATGGCTACACCTTC.

V is TRBV7-6 and J is TRBJ1-1; 7 nucleotides line up with TRBD1. The CDR3 loop spans 17 amino acids. Germline loops: CDR1 SGHVS, CDR2 FNYEAQ. Trimming cost V 2 bases and J 5 bases; bases outside gene matches: 14. The CDR3 DNA sequence: TGTGCCAGCAGCTTAACTCGGCAGGGGGGATGGGTTACTGAAGCTTTCTTT. Residues: CASSLTRQGGWVTEAFF.

The V call is TRBV13, the J call TRBJ1-1, with TRBD1 as a possible D gene (5 bases). This CDR3 region has 14 residues. Germline loops: CDR1 PRHDT, CDR2 FYEKMQ (reference sequence). V was clipped by 5 bases and J by 5 bases, with 15 bases between them. CDR3 nucleotide sequence: TGTGCCAGCAGCACGACCCGGGGGGGGACTGAAGCTTTCTTT. This codes for CASSTTRGGTEAFF.

The gene calls are TRBV10-2 and TRBJ2-3; 9 bases are shared with TRBD1. CDR1 and CDR2 from the germline V gene are WSHSY and SAAADI. This CDR3 spans 13 amino acids. V lost 8 bases and J lost 3; bases outside the gene matches: 3. As DNA, the CDR3 is TGCGCCAGCGCAGGACAGGGGACAGATACGCAGTATTTT. Translation gives CASAGQGTDTQYF.

The chain joins TRBV27 to TRBJ2-4; a weak D match, TRBD2 (6 bases). Germline V gives CDR1 MNHEY, CDR2 SMNVEV (reference sequence). The CDR3 runs 15 residues. V dropped 5 bases and J dropped 2 bases, with 13 bases sitting between them. The CDR3 is CASSRGSRPKNIQYF. The CDR3 DNA is TGTGCCAGCAGTCGGGGGAGCCGTCCCAAAAACATTCAGTACTTC.

V and J are TRBV11-3 and TRBJ1-1, with 7 bases aligning to TRBD1. With V trimmed by 1 base and J by 1 base, 0 bases remained unmatched. The germline V gene has CDR1 SGHNT and CDR2 YENEEA. This CDR3 contains 14 residues. The CDR3 coding sequence is TGTGCCAGCAGCTTAGCAGGGGGGAACACTGAAGCTTTCTTT. This gives the protein CASSLAGGNTEAFF. Using reference TRBV11-3 and TRBJ1-1 for the parts outside the CDR3, the full variable domain is EAGVVQSPRYKIIEKKQPVAFWCNPISGHNTLYWYLQNLGQGPELLIRYENEEAVDDSQLPKDRFSAERLKGVDSTLKIQPAELGDSAVYLCASSLAGGNTEAFFGQGTRLTVV.

The V gene is TRBV7-3, the J gene TRBJ2-5; 8 bases are a match to TRBD2. TRBJ2-7 explains the end of the DNA better; the J call may be wrong. The CDR3 loop spans 15 amino acids. Germline values: CDR1 SGHTA, CDR2 FQGTGA. The CDR3 here is CASSPAGGEGNEQYF. The CDR3 region has the DNA TGTGCCAGCAGCCCCGCGGGGGGCGAAGGAAACGAGCAGTACTTC.

As DNA, the CDR3 is TGTGCCAGCACGAGTGACGCCCCAGATACGCAGTATTTT. This sequence encodes CASTSDAPDTQYF. This chain links TRBV11-2 with TRBJ2-3; unclear D gene. Germline CDR1 is SGHAT and CDR2 is FQNNGV. V lost 7 bases and J lost 4, with 12 bases in between. The CDR3 is 13 residues long.

V usage is TRBV5-1 and J usage is TRBJ2-5; D uncertain. Trimming shortened V by 6 bases and J by 4 bases, and 16 bases separated the two germline ends. The germline CDR1 and CDR2 sequences are SGHRS and YFSETQ. The CDR3 is 14 amino acids. The CDR3 DNA reads as TGCGCCAGCAACCCCTTTGGTCCGGGAGAGACCCAGTACTTC. It encodes CASNPFGPGETQYF. Using reference TRBV5-1 and TRBJ2-5 for the parts outside the CDR3, the full variable domain is KAGVTQTPRYLIKTRGQQVTLSCSPISGHRSVSWYQQTPGQGLQFLFEYFSETQRNKGNFPGRFSGRQFSNSRSEMNVSTLELGDSALYLCASNPFGPGETQYFGPGTRLLVL.

The rearrangement links TRBV15 to TRBJ2-7; D is possibly TRBD2 (6 bases). CDR3 length: 14 residues. V dropped 1 base and J dropped 6 bases, with 13 bases sitting between them. CDR1 and CDR2 from the germline V gene are LNHNV and YYDKDF (reference sequence). CDR3 sequence reads: CATSRGGGVSEQYF. The CDR3 DNA reads as TGTGCCACCAGCAGAGGCGGAGGGGTCAGCGAGCAGTACTTC.

The chain carries TRBV19 and TRBJ2-2, with a tentative D call TRBD1 (7 bases). CDR1 is LNHDA and CDR2 is SQIVND in the germline V gene (reference sequence). The CDR3 runs 14 residues. Trimming took 5 bases from V and 4 from J, leaving 11 bases between them. The CDR3 DNA sequence: TGTGCCAGTAGTCGACAGGGAGGCACCGGGGAGCTGTTTTTT. This translates into CASSRQGGTGELFF.

The J gene is TRBJ2-4, the V gene TRBV25-1; D perhaps matches TRBD2 (6 bases). Germline V lookup: CDR1 MGHDK, CDR2 SYGVNS. Trimming shortened V by 8 bases and J by 4 bases, and 15 bases separated the two germline ends. CDR3 length: 14 residues. The DNA of the CDR3 is TGTGCCAGCGGGATTAGCGGAGCTAAAAACATTCAGTACTTC. Amino acid sequence: CASGISGAKNIQYF.